A selection of T cell receptor beta chains follows, all from one sample in a study of blood T cell repertoires in COVID-19. Sequencing used immunoSEQ multiplex PCR; TCRdb keeps in-frame clones, though not all of them. This sample has about 24,000 clones, with 75% to 85% found just once. The specimen was peripheral blood. These receptors were collected from a woman aged 70-85 years with COVID-19, enrolled during active disease. Both conserved end residues are part of each CDR3. The D gene is left open where the match is weak. Clone size is shown for a subset of rows, as once, few, many or a class of expanded clone.

cdr3_length,v_call,d_call,clone_size,j_call,cdr3_nt,cdr3_aa
13,TRBV6-5,TRBD1,.,TRBJ1-1,TGTGCCAGCAGTTCTCCCGGGACAGGGGTTGCTTTCTTT,CASSSPGTGVAFF
13,TRBV5-1,.,.,TRBJ1-2,TGCGCCAGCAGCTTGGAAATCCCTGATGGCTACACCTTC,CASSLEIPDGYTF
15,TRBV2,.,.,TRBJ2-4,TGTGCCAGTTCAACTTCGGACTCGTCAAGGGACATTCAGTACTTC,CASSTSDSSRDIQYF
15,TRBV6-5,.,.,TRBJ1-1,TGTGCCAGCAGTTACTCACAGGGAAGAGGTACTGAAGCTTTCTTT,CASSYSQGRGTEAFF
15,TRBV27,.,.,TRBJ2-5,TGTGCCAGCAGTTTAAGGCTCGGGGGGCGAGAGACCCAGTACTTC,CASSLRLGGRETQYF
14,TRBV7-2,TRBD2,.,TRBJ2-4,TGTGCCAGCAGCATCGGGACTATCGGCGACATTCAGTACTTC,CASSIGTIGDIQYF
14,TRBV7-8,TRBD1,.,TRBJ1-2,TGTGCCAGCAGCTTACGACAGGGGTGGGATGGCTACACCTTC,CASSLRQGWDGYTF
17,TRBV11-2,TRBD1,few,TRBJ2-7,TGTGCCAGCAGCCCGCGACCTTGGGACAGGGGGTCCTACGAGCAGTACTTC,CASSPRPWDRGSYEQYF
15,TRBV24-1,TRBD1,.,TRBJ2-5,TGTGCCACCAGTGGCCGGGACAGGGTCGGGGAGACCCAGTACTTC,CATSGRDRVGETQYF
13,TRBV13,TRBD1,.,TRBJ1-1,TGTGCCAGCAGACTGAACAGGGGAAGTGAAGCTTTCTTT,CASRLNRGSEAFF
15,TRBV7-9,TRBD1,.,TRBJ2-1,TGTGCCAGCAGCTCCCGTGGCAGGGGGCCCAATGAGCAGTTCTTC,CASSSRGRGPNEQFF
14,TRBV19,TRBD1,.,TRBJ1-6,TGTGCCAGTAGTCCGGACAGGGATACTTCACCCCTCCACTTT,CASSPDRDTSPLHF
12,TRBV7-2,.,.,TRBJ2-7,TGTGCCAGCAGCGGAGGGAGCTACGAGCAGTACTTC,CASSGGSYEQYF
13,TRBV7-9,TRBD2,.,TRBJ2-1,TGTGCCAGCGGGGCGGGAGCGGACAATGAGCAGTTCTTC,CASGAGADNEQFF
14,TRBV6-6,TRBD1,.,TRBJ2-5,TGTGCCTCAAGACAGGGGCCTTCCCAAGAGACCCAGTACTTC,CASRQGPSQETQYF
18,TRBV9,TRBD1,.,TRBJ2-6,TGTGCCAGCAGCGAAGGACAGGGAGATATTTCTGGGGCCAACGTCCTGACTTTC,CASSEGQGDISGANVLTF
18,TRBV3-1/TRBV3-2,.,.,TRBJ1-6,TGTGCCAGCAGTCAAAACACCCCCTCGGGTGGAGGTTATTCACCCCTCCACTTT,CASSQNTPSGGGYSPLHF
15,TRBV6-5,TRBD1,.,TRBJ1-2,TGTGCCAGCAGTTACACTGAGAAGGGGGCTTATGGCTACACCTTC,CASSYTEKGAYGYTF